This passage covers 15 T cell receptor beta chains from one sample sequenced in a study of CD8 T cells in Susac syndrome. About 0.5 to 1 ug RNA was reverse transcribed with random hexamers. One entry per CDR3 protein, called by TCRdb with MiXCR from the immunoSEQ multiplex PCR reads. The table shows some 120,000 distinct CDR3 sequences, with 90% to 95% occurring only once. The specimen was CD4+ T cells from PBMCs. The receptor source for this set is a human donor in good health.

This clonotype was observed a single time. V and J are TRBV7-6 and TRBJ2-7; TRBD1 or TRBD2 may be the D gene (5 bases each). V lost 3 bases and J 5 bases, leaving 20 bases between the germline ends. The CDR3 is 16 residues long. CDR1 is SGHVS and CDR2 is FNYEAQ in the germline V gene. The CDR3 reads CASSFLSGTGENEQYF. The CDR3 region has the DNA TGTGCCAGCAGCTTCCTATCCGGGACCGGGGAGAACGAGCAGTACTTC.

The rearrangement uses TRBV29-1 and TRBJ2-1, with D perhaps TRBD1 or TRBD2 (5 bases each). CDR1 is SQVTM, CDR2 ANQGSEA, per germline. There are 15 residues in the CDR3. Trimming removed 8 bases from V and 0 bases from J, with 17 bases in between. Here the CDR3 DNA reads TGCAGCCCTATTACGGGGCGGCGCTCCTACAATGAGCAGTTCTTC. Protein: CSPITGRRSYNEQFF.

This clonotype was picked up a small number of times. The chain employs TRBV3-1 and TRBJ1-2; D might be TRBD1 (6 bases). Trimming removed 4 bases at V and 4 bases at J, with 10 bases between. CDR3 size: 13 residues. Per germline, CDR1 LGHDT and CDR2 YNNKEL (reference sequence). The CDR3 sequence: CASSPGTSYGYTF. CDR3 sequence (DNA): TGTGCCAGCAGCCCCGGGACAAGCTATGGCTACACCTTC.

This clonotype appeared once. The chain combines TRBV5-1 with TRBJ2-6; D uncertain. Trimming pared 3 bases from V and 0 bases from J, leaving 7 bases between. The CDR3 is made up of 15 amino acids. Germline-derived CDR1 and CDR2 are SGHRS and YFSETQ. The CDR3 protein is CASSSDVSGANVLTF. The CDR3 DNA is TGCGCCAGCAGCTCGGACGTCTCTGGGGCCAACGTCCTGACTTTC.

The chain is built from TRBV18 and TRBJ1-1, with 7 bases that match TRBD1. This CDR3 has 16 residues. Trimming cost V 6 bases and J 0 bases; bases outside gene matches: 10. Germline values: CDR1 KGHSH, CDR2 LQKENI. This CDR3 reads CASSSQGGSMNTEAFF. As DNA, the CDR3 is TGTGCCAGCTCGTCGCAGGGGGGTAGTATGAACACTGAAGCTTTCTTT.

The V and J genes are TRBV12-3 or TRBV12-4 and TRBJ2-5; TRBD2 might be the D (6 bases). The CDR3 covers 15 residues. V dropped 3 bases and J dropped 4 bases, with 15 bases sitting between them. The CDR3 region is CASSFPGTPTETQYF. As DNA, the CDR3 is TGTGCCAGCAGTTTTCCCGGGACTCCTACAGAGACCCAGTACTTC.

The DNA of the CDR3 is TGTGCCAGCTCACCAGACCCAGGGGTTGGCGATACGCAGTATTTT. Its translation: CASSPDPGVGDTQYF. The gene calls are TRBV18 and TRBJ2-3; D may be TRBD1 (6 bases). V gave up 2 bases and J gave up 6 bases, with 15 bases separating them. The CDR3 spans 15 residues. Germline values: CDR1 KGHSH, CDR2 LQKENI.

This chain links TRBV29-1 with TRBJ1-2, with TRBD1 matching 8 bases. Germline V gives CDR1 SQVTM, CDR2 ANQGSEA. This CDR3 contains 12 residues. V shed 6 bases, J shed 8 bases, and the junction held 8 bases outside the gene matches. The CDR3 DNA reads TGCAGCGTCGAGCAGGGGGCTAAGGGCTACACCTTC. As protein: CSVEQGAKGYTF.

The V gene is TRBV3-1, the J gene TRBJ2-5; D tentatively fits TRBD1 or TRBD2 (5 bases each). Per germline, CDR1 LGHDT and CDR2 YNNKEL (reference sequence). Trimming removed 0 bases at V and 7 bases at J, with 15 bases between. There are 15 residues in the CDR3. The CDR3, as DNA: TGTGCCAGCAGCCAAGATTTAGGGACCGAATGGACCCAGTACTTC. It encodes CASSQDLGTEWTQYF.

The chain has TRBV18 and TRBJ2-7; no firm D call. Trimming shortened V by 1 base and J by 3 bases, and 10 bases separated the two germline ends. The germline V gene has CDR1 KGHSH and CDR2 LQKENI. This CDR3 spans 14 amino acids. The CDR3 loop reads CASSPRMEGYEQYF. The CDR3 DNA reads TGTGCCAGCTCACCACGGATGGAAGGCTACGAGCAGTACTTC.

This sequence joins TRBV5-4 and TRBJ2-1; D perhaps matches TRBD1 (5 bases). The CDR3 runs 15 residues. The germline V gene encodes CDR1 SGHNT and CDR2 YYREEE (reference sequence). With 4 bases removed from V and 0 bases from J, the gap between germline ends came to 11 bases. CDR3 in DNA: TGTGCCAGCAGCCGCGGACAAAGCTCCTACAATGAGCAGTTCTTC. Its translation: CASSRGQSSYNEQFF. The full variable domain, in which reference TRBV5-4 and TRBJ2-1 provide the parts outside the CDR3, is ETGVTQSPTHLIKTRGQQVTLRCSSQSGHNTVSWYQQALGQGPQFIFQYYREEENGRGNFPPRFSGLQFPNYSSELNVNALELDDSALYLCASSRGQSSYNEQFFGPGTRLTVL.

A single count supports this clonotype. The genes are TRBV5-1 and TRBJ2-1; 12 nucleotides line up with TRBD2. Germline lookup yields CDR1 SGHRS and CDR2 YFSETQ. Trimming at V came to 1 base and at J to 7 bases, leaving 15 bases not matched to a gene. The CDR3 spans 19 residues. CDR3 residues: CASSLFARLAGVGRNEQFF. The DNA of the CDR3 is TGCGCCAGCAGCTTGTTCGCGAGACTAGCGGGAGTCGGGCGGAATGAGCAGTTCTTC.

The chain uses TRBV7-9 and TRBJ1-1; D remains ambiguous. Germline assignment: CDR1 SEHNR and CDR2 FQNEAQ (reference sequence). V was clipped by 1 base and J by 7 bases, with 7 bases between them. The CDR3 has 12 amino acids. In nucleotides, the CDR3 is TGTGCCAGCAGCTTAGTGGGTCTTGAAGCTTTCTTT. This codes for CASSLVGLEAFF.

The rearrangement links TRBV7-9 to TRBJ2-7; 8 positions agree with TRBD2. Germline V gene data show CDR1 as SEHNR and CDR2 as FQNEAQ (reference sequence). J gave up 4 bases and V 2 bases, and 7 bases lay outside the gene matches. The CDR3 covers 15 residues. DNA of the CDR3: TGTGCCAGCAGCTTAACGGGAGGGCCCTCGTACGAGCAGTACTTC. Translated: CASSLTGGPSYEQYF.

CDR3 sequence reads: CASSELSGRTDTQYF. In DNA form, the CDR3 reads TGTGCCAGCAGTGAACTAAGCGGGAGGACAGATACGCAGTATTTT. V is TRBV2 and J is TRBJ2-3, with 9 nucleotides matching TRBD2. V shed 2 bases, J shed 3 bases, and the junction held 3 bases outside the gene matches. The germline V gene encodes CDR1 SNHLY and CDR2 FYNNEI. CDR3 length: 15 amino acids.